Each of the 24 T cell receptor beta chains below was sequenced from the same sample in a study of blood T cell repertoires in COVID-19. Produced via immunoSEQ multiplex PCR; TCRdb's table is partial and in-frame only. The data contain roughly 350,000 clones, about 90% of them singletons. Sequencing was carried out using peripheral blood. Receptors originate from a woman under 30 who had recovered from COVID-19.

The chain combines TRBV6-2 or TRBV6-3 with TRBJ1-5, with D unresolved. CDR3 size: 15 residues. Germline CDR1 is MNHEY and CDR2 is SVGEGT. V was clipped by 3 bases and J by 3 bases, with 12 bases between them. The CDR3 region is CASSYDGIFNQPQHF. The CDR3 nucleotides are TGTGCCAGCAGTTATGACGGGATTTTCAATCAGCCCCAGCATTTT.

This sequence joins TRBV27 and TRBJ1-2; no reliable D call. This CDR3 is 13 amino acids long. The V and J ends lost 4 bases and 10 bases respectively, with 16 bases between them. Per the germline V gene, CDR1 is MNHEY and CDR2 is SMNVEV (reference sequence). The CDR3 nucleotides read TGTGCCAGCAGTTCGGGGTGGCAAATGAACTACACCTTC. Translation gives CASSSGWQMNYTF.

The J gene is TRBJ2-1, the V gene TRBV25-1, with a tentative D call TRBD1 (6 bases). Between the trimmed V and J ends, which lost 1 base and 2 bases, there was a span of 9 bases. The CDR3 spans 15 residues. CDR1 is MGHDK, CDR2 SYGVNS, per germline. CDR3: CASSELGQTYNEQFF. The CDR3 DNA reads TGTGCCAGCAGTGAATTGGGACAAACCTACAATGAGCAGTTCTTC.

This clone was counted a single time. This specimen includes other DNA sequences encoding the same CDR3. This chain's CDR3 is CASSLAGGDTQYF. The CDR3 nucleotides read TGCGCCAGCAGCTTGGCGGGAGGGGATACGCAGTATTTT. The chain employs TRBV5-1 and TRBJ2-3; 8 positions agree with TRBD2. J lost 6 bases, V lost 0 bases, and 0 bases had no gene match. Germline CDR1 is SGHRS and CDR2 is YFSETQ. CDR3 length equals 13 residues.

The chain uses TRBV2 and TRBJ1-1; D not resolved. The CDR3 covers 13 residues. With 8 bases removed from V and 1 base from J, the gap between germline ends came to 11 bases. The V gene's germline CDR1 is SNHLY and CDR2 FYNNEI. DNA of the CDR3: TGTGCCAGCGCCCAGGCATGGAACACTGAAGCTTTCTTT. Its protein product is CASAQAWNTEAFF. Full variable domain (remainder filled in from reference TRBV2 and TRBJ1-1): EPEVTQTPSHQVTQMGQEVILRCVPISNHLYFYWYRQILGQKVEFLVSFYNNEISEKSEIFDDQFSVERPDGSNFTLKIRSTKLEDSAMYFCASAQAWNTEAFFGQGTRLTVV.

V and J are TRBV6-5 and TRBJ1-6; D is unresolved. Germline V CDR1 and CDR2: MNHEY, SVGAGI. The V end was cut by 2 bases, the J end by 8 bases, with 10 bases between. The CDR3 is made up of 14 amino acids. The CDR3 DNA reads TGTGCCAGCAGTTACCTCGACGGGTATTCACCCCTCCACTTT. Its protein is CASSYLDGYSPLHF.

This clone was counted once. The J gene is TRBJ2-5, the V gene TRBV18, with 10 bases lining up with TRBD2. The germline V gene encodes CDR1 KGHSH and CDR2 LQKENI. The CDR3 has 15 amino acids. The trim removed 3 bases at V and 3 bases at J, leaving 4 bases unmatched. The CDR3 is CASSPSGRKKETQYF. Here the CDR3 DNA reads TGTGCCAGCTCACCTAGCGGGAGGAAAAAAGAGACCCAGTACTTC.

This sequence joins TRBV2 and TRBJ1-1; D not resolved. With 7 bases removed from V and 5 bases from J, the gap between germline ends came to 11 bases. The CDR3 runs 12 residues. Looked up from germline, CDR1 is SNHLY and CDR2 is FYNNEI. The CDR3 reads CASTRDSTEAFF. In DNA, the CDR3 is TGTGCCAGCACCCGGGATTCGACTGAAGCTTTCTTT.

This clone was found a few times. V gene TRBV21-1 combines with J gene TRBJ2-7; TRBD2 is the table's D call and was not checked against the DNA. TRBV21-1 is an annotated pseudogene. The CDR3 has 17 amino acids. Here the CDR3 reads CASSTNLRTLSVSEQYV. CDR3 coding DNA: TGTGCCAGCAGCACAAACCTACGTACTCTGTCGGTATCCGAGCAGTACGTC.

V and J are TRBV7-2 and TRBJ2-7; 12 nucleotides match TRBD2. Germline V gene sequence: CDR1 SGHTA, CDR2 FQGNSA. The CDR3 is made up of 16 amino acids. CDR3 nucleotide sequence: TGTGCCAGCAGCCTAGCGGGAGGGCCAATCTATAACGAGCAGTACGTC. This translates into CASSLAGGPIYNEQYV.

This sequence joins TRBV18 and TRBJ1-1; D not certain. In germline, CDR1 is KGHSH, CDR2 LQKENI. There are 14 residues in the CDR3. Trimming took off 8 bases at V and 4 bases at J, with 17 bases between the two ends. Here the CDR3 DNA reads TGTGCCAGCCTGTTTTTTGAAGCATCCACTGAAGCTTTCTTT. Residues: CASLFFEASTEAFF.

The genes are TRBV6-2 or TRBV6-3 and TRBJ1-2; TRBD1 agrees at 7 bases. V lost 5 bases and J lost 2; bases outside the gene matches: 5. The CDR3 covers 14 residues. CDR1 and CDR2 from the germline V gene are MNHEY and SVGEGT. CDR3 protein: CASSPLRGNYGYTF. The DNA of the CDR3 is TGTGCCAGCAGTCCCCTCAGGGGGAACTATGGCTACACCTTC.

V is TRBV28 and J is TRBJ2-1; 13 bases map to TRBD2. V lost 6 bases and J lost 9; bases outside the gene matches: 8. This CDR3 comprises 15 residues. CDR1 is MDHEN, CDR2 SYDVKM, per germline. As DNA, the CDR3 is TGTGCCAGCAGCGATGGGACTAGCGGGATGTTTGAGCAGTTCTTC. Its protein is CASSDGTSGMFEQFF.

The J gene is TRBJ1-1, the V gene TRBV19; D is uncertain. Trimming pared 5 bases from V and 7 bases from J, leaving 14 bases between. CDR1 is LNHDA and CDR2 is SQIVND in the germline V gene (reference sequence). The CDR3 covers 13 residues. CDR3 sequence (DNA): TGTGCCAGTAGTCCTACGGGGTGGGGTGAAGCTTTCTTT. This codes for CASSPTGWGEAFF.

This CDR3 reads CASSLRPGEKLFF. CDR3 coding DNA: TGTGCCAGCAGCCTAAGGCCAGGTGAAAAACTGTTTTTT. The chain is built from TRBV2 and TRBJ1-4; D gene unclear. This CDR3 spans 13 amino acids. Germline values: CDR1 SNHLY, CDR2 FYNNEI. V was cut by 6 bases and J by 7 bases, with 12 bases left in between.

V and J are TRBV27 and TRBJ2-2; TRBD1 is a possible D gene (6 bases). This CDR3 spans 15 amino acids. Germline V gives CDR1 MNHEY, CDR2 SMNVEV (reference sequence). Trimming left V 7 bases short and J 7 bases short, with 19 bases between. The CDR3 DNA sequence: TGTGCCAGCACCACGAGGGGGACATTTGGCGGGGAGCTGTTTTTT. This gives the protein CASTTRGTFGGELFF.

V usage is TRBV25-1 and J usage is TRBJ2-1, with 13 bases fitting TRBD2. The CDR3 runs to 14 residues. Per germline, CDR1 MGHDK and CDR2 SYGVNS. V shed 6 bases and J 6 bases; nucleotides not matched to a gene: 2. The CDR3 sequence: CASSGTSGINEQFF. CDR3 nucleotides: TGTGCCAGCAGCGGGACTAGCGGGATCAATGAGCAGTTCTTC.

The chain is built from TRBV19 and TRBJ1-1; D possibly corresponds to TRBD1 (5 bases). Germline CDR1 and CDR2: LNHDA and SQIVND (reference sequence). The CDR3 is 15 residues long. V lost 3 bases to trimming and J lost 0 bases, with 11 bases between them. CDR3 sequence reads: CASSIGGALNTEAFF. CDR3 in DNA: TGTGCCAGTAGTATCGGCGGGGCCCTGAACACTGAAGCTTTCTTT.

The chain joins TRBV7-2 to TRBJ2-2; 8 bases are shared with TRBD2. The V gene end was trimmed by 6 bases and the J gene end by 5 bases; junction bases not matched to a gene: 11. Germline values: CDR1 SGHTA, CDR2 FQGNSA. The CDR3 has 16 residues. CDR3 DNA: TGTGCCAGCAGGTTTAATCCAGCGGGAGTAACCGGGGAGCTGTTTTTT. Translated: CASRFNPAGVTGELFF.

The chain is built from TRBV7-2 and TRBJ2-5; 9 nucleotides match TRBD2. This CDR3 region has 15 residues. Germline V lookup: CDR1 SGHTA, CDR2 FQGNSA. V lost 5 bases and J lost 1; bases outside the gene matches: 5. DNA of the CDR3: TGTGCCAGCAGCCATAGCGGGAGACCCCAAGAGACCCAGTACTTC. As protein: CASSHSGRPQETQYF.

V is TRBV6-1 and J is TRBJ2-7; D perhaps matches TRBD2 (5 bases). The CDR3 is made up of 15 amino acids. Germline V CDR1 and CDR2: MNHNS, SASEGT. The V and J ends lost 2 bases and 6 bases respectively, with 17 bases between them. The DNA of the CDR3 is TGTGCCAGCAGTGAAAGAAGCGGATACGCGGGCGAGCAGTACGTC. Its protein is CASSERSGYAGEQYV.

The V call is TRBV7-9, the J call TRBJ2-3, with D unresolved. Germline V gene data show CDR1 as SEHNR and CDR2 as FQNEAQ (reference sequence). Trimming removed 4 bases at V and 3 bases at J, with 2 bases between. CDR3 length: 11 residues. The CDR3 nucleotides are TGTGCCAGCAGCTCGACAGATACGCAGTATTTT. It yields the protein CASSSTDTQYF.

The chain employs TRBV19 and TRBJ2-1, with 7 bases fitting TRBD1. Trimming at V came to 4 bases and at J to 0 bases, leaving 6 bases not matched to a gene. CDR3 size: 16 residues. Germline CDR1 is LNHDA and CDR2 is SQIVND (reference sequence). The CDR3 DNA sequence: TGTGCCAGTAGTAGAACGACAGGGAGCTCCTACAATGAGCAGTTCTTC. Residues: CASSRTTGSSYNEQFF. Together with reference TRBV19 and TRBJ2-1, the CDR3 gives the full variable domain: DGGITQSPKYLFRKEGQNVTLSCEQNLNHDAMYWYRQDPGQGLRLIYYSQIVNDFQKGDIAEGYSVSREKKESFPLTVTSAQKNPTAFYLCASSRTTGSSYNEQFFGPGTRLTVL.

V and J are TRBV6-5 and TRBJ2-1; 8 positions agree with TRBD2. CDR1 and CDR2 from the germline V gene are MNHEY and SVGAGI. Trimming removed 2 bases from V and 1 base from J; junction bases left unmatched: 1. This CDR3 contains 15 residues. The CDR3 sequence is CASSYAGGSYNEQFF. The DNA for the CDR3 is TGTGCCAGCAGTTACGCGGGAGGATCCTACAATGAGCAGTTCTTC.